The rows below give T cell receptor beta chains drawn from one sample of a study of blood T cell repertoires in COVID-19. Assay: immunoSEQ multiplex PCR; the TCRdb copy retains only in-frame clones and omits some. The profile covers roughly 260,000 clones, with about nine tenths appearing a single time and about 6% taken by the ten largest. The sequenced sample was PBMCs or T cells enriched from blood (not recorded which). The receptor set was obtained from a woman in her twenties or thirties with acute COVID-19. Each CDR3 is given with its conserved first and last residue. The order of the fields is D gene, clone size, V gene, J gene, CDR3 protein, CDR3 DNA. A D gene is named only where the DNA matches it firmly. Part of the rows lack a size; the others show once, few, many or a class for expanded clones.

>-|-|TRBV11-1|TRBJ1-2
CASSLSFQGGEGYTF
TGTGCCAGCAGCTTATCTTTTCAGGGCGGTGAAGGCTACACCTTC
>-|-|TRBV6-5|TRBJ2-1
CASTLGNEQFF
TGTGCCAGCACCCTAGGCAATGAGCAGTTCTTC
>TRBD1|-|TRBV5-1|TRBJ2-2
CASSETGGSIGELFF
TGCGCCAGCAGCGAAACAGGGGGCTCGATCGGGGAGCTGTTTTTT
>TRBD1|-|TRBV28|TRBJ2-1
CASSRPPGQGLGRDYNEQFF
TGTGCCAGCAGTCGCCCCCCGGGACAGGGTTTGGGTCGAGACTACAATGAGCAGTTCTTC
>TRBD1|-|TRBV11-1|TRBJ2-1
CASSLLQGEEQFF
TGTGCCAGCAGCTTGCTACAGGGGGAGGAGCAGTTCTTC
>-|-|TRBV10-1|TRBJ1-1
CASIPGGTEAFF
TGCGCCAGCATACCGGGGGGGACTGAAGCTTTCTTT
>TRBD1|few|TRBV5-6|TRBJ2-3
CASRKGQGSADTQYF
TGTGCCAGCAGAAAGGGACAGGGTAGCGCAGATACGCAGTATTTT
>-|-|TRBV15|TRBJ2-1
CATSRDPGINNEQFF
TGTGCCACCAGCAGAGATCCAGGGATCAACAATGAGCAGTTCTTC
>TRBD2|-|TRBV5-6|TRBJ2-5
CASSVLGGTKETQYF
TGTGCCAGCAGCGTCCTGGGGGGGACGAAAGAGACCCAGTACTTC
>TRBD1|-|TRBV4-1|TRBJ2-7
CASSQGADRVTYEQYF
TGCGCCAGCAGCCAGGGGGCCGACAGGGTGACCTACGAGCAGTACTTC
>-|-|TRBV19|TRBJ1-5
CASQQEFYSNQPQHF
TGTGCCAGTCAACAGGAATTTTATAGCAATCAGCCCCAGCATTTT
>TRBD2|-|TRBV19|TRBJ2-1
CASEGLAGLDEQFF
TGTGCCAGTGAAGGACTAGCGGGGTTAGATGAGCAGTTCTTC
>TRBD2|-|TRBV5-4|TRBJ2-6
CASSFIGGSGANVLTF
TGTGCCAGCAGCTTTATCGGGGGGTCTGGGGCCAACGTCCTGACTTTC
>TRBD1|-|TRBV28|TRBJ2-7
CASRGGQANPYEQYF
TGTGCCAGCAGGGGTGGACAGGCGAACCCCTACGAGCAGTACTTC
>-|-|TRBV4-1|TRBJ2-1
CASSQDPTGEQFF
TGCGCCAGCAGCCAAGATCCCACGGGGGAGCAGTTCTTC
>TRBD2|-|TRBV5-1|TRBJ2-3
CASSYDQRGGTDTQYF
TGCGCCAGCAGTTACGACCAGCGGGGGGGCACAGATACGCAGTATTTT
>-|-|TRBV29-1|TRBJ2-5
CSVGAGGETQYF
TGCAGCGTTGGGGCAGGGGGGGAGACCCAGTACTTC
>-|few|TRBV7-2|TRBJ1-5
CASSLGPPYYNQPQHF
TGTGCCAGCAGCTTAGGTCCACCTTACTATAATCAGCCCCAGCATTTT
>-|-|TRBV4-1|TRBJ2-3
CASSQESNSFSASTDTQYF
TGCGCCAGCAGCCAAGAGTCTAACAGTTTTAGTGCTAGCACAGATACGCAGTATTTT
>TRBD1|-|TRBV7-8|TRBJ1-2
CASSLYGRQGKEYGYTF
TGTGCCAGCAGCCTATATGGTCGACAGGGCAAAGAGTATGGCTACACCTTC
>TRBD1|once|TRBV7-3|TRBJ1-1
CASSLGTGWTEAFF
TGTGCCAGCAGCTTAGGGACAGGGTGGACTGAAGCTTTCTTT
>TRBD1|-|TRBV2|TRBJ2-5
CASSRQGTQETQYF
TGTGCCAGCAGTCGACAGGGAACACAAGAGACCCAGTACTTC
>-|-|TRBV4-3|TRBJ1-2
CASSQGPYGYTF
TGCGCCAGCAGCCAGGGGCCCTATGGCTACACCTTC
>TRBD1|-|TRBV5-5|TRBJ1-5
CASSLVGTGNQPQHF
TGTGCCAGCAGCTTGGTGGGGACAGGAAATCAGCCCCAGCATTTT
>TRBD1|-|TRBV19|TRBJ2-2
CASSMRGQGGPGELFF
TGTGCCAGTAGTATGAGGGGACAGGGGGGTCCCGGGGAGCTGTTTTTT
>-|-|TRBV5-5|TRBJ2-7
CASSFTTQSYEQYF
TGTGCCAGCAGCTTTACGACACAATCCTACGAGCAGTACTTC
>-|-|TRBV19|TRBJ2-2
CASSIFPAGGELFF
TGTGCCAGTAGTATTTTTCCTGCCGGCGGGGAGCTGTTTTTT